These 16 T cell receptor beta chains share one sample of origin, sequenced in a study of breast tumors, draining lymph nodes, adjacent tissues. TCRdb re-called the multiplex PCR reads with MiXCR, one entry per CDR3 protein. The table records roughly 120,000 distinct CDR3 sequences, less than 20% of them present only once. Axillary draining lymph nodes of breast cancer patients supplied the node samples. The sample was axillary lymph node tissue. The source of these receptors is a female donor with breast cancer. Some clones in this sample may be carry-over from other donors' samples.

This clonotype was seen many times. The CDR3 DNA reads as TGCGCCAGCAGCCAAGATTTCCTAGCGGCTGGCACAGATACGCAGTATTTT. Translation gives CASSQDFLAAGTDTQYF. This sequence joins TRBV4-1 and TRBJ2-3, with 7 bases fitting TRBD2. CDR3 size: 17 residues. Germline CDR1 reads MGHRA; CDR2 reads YSYEKL. V was pared by 0 bases and J by 1 base, with 7 bases of the junction left unmatched.

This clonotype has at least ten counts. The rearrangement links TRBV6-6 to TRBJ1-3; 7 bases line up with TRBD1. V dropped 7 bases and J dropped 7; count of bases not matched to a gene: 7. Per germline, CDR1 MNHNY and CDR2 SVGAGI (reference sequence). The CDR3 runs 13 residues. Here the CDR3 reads CASKQGFGNTIYF. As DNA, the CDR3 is TGTGCCAGCAAACAGGGGTTTGGGAACACCATATATTTT.

CDR3 residues: CASSLDRRQPQHF. Here the CDR3 DNA reads TGTGCCAGCAGCCTGGACAGGCGTCAGCCCCAGCATTTT. The rearrangement joins TRBV7-2 to TRBJ1-5; 7 bases are shared with TRBD1. The CDR3 loop spans 13 amino acids. The trim removed 5 bases at V and 6 bases at J, leaving 4 bases unmatched. CDR1 and CDR2 (germline): SGHTA, FQGNSA.

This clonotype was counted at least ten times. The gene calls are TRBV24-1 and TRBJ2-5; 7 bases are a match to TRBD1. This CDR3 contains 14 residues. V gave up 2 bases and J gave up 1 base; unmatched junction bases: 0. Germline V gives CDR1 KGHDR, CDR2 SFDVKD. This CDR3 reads CATSDWDSQETQYF. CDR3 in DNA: TGTGCCACCAGTGATTGGGACAGCCAAGAGACCCAGTACTTC.

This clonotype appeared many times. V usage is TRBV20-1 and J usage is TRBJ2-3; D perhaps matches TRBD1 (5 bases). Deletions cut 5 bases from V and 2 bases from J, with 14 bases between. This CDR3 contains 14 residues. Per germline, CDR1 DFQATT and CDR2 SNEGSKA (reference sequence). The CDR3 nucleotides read TGCAGTGCTGGAACAGGATCCTACACAGATACGCAGTATTTT. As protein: CSAGTGSYTDTQYF.

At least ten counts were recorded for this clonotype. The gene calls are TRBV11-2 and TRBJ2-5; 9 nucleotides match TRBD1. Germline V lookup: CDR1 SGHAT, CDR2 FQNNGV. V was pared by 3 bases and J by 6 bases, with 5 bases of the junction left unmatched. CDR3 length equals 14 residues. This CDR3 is CASSFTGGSKTQYF. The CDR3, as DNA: TGTGCCAGCAGCTTTACAGGGGGCTCGAAGACCCAGTACTTC.

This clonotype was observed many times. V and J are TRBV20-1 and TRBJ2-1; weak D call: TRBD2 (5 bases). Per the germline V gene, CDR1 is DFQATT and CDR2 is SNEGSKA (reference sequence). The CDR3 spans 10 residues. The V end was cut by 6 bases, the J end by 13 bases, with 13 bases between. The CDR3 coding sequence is TGCAGTGCCGCTGAGAGGGTTCAGTTCTTC. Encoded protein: CSAAERVQFF.

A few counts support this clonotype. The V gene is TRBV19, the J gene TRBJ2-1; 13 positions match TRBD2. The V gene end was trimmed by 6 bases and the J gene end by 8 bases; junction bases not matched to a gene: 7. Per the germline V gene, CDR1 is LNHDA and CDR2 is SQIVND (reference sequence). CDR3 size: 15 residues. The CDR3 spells CASSRTSGSKYEQFF. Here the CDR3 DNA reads TGTGCCAGTAGCCGGACTAGCGGGAGTAAGTATGAGCAGTTCTTC.

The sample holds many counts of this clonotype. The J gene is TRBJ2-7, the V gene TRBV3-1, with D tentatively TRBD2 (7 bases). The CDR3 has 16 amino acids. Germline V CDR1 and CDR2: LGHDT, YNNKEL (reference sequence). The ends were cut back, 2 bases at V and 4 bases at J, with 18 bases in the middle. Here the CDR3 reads CASSQKRGALPYEQYF. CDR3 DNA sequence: TGTGCCAGCAGCCAAAAACGGGGGGCCCTGCCTTACGAGCAGTACTTC.

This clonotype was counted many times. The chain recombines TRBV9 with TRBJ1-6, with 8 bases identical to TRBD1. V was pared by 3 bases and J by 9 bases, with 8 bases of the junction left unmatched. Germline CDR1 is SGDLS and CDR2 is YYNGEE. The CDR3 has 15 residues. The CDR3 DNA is TGTGCCAGCAGCGCATCTTCCCAGGGGGCTTCACCCCTCCACTTT. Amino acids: CASSASSQGASPLHF.

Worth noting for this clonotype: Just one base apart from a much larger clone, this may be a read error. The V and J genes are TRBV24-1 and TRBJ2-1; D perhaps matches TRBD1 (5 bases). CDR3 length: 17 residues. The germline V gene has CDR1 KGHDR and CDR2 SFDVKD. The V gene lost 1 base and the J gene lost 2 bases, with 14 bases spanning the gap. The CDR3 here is CATSDFTMDNPYNEQFF. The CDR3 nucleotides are TGTGCCACCAGTGATTTCACAATGGACAACCCCTACAATGAGCAGTTCTTC.

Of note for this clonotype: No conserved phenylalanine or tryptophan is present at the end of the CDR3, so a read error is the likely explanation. The CDR3 region is CASSAGDRVSYEQYL. The CDR3 DNA reads as TGTGCCAGCAGCGCAGGGGACAGGGTCTCCTACGAGCAGTACCTC. The chain carries TRBV9 and TRBJ2-7; 9 nucleotides agree with TRBD1. This CDR3 is built from 15 residues. Trimming at V came to 3 bases and at J to 0 bases, leaving 4 bases not matched to a gene. Germline lookup yields CDR1 SGDLS and CDR2 YYNGEE.

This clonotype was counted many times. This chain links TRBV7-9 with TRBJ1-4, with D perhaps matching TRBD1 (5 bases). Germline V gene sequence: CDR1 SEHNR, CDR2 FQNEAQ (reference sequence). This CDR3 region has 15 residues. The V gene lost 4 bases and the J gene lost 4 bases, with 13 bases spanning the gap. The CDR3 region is CASSSPRGHNEKLFF. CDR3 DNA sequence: TGTGCCAGCAGCTCCCCACGGGGCCATAATGAAAAACTGTTTTTT. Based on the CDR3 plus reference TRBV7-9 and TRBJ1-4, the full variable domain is DTGVSQNPRHKITKRGQNVTFRCDPISEHNRLYWYRQTLGQGPEFLTYFQNEAQLEKSRLLSDRFSAERPKGSFSTLEIQRTEQGDSAMYLCASSSPRGHNEKLFFGSGTQLSVL.

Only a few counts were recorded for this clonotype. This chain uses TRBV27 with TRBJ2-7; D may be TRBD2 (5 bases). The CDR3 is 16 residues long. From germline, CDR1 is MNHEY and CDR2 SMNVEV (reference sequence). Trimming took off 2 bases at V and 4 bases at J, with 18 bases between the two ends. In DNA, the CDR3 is TGTGCCAGCAGTTTAGAGTGGGGAGCCAAAGAATACGAGCAGTACTTC. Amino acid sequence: CASSLEWGAKEYEQYF.

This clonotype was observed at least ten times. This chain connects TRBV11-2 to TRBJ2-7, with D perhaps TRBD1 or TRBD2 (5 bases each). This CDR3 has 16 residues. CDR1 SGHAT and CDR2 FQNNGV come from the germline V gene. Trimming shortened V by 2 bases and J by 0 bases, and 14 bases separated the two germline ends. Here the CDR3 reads CASSLPGAPSSYEQYF. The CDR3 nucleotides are TGTGCCAGCAGCTTACCCGGGGCACCTAGCTCCTACGAGCAGTACTTC.

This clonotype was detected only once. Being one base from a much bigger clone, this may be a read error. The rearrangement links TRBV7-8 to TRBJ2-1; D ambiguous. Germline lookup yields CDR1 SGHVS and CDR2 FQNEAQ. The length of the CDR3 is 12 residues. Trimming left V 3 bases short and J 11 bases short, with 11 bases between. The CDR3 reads CASSFRVDKQFF. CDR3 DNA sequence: TGTGCCAGCAGCTTTCGCGTAGATAAGCAGTTCTTC.